A single sample gave rise to the 23 T cell receptor beta chains below, sequenced in a study of T cells in Graves' hyperthyroidism and ophthalmopathy. From RNA transcripts, TCR beta CDR3 regions were amplified. Using the HTBI primer set, a first-round RT-PCR was run on the TCR CDR3. From the multiplex PCR reads, TCRdb called clonotypes with MiXCR, one entry per CDR3 protein. The repertoire holds approximately 300,000 distinct CDR3 sequences, about a sixth seen once, with around 57% in the top ten. The specimen was blood. The receptor set was obtained from a woman aged 60 to 75 with Graves' ophthalmopathy.

The table lists this clonotype with many counts. The chain uses TRBV28 and TRBJ2-7; TRBD2 might be the D (5 bases). The V gene's germline CDR1 is MDHEN and CDR2 SYDVKM. The CDR3 extends over 12 amino acids. The V end was cut by 5 bases, the J end by 4 bases, with 9 bases between. CDR3 loop: CASSIARYEQYF. For the CDR3, the DNA is TGTGCCAGCAGTATAGCGCGGTACGAGCAGTACTTC.

This clonotype was picked up many times. The chain has TRBV13 and TRBJ1-2, with D tentatively TRBD1 (5 bases). CDR3 length equals 17 residues. Germline V CDR1 and CDR2: PRHDT, FYEKMQ (reference sequence). Trimming pared 5 bases from V and 0 bases from J, leaving 19 bases between. DNA for the CDR3: TGTGCCAGCAGCCCCCTTAAGGGGCCCATTTCTAACTATGGCTACACCTTC. Translated: CASSPLKGPISNYGYTF.

This clonotype was counted many times. V is TRBV28 and J is TRBJ1-5; TRBD1 might be the D (5 bases). Germline loops: CDR1 MDHEN, CDR2 SYDVKM. V was clipped by 6 bases and J by 3 bases, with 12 bases between them. The CDR3 is made up of 14 amino acids. The CDR3 is CASSWGGINQPQHF. CDR3 DNA: TGTGCCAGCAGCTGGGGGGGGATCAATCAGCCCCAGCATTTT.

The chain employs TRBV7-2 and TRBJ1-5; possibly TRBD1 for D (6 bases). Trimming removed 8 bases from V and 5 bases from J, with 22 bases in between. Germline CDR1 and CDR2: SGHTA and FQGNSA. The CDR3 runs 16 residues. The CDR3 here is CASSTGGAQIYQPQHF. Here the CDR3 DNA reads TGTGCCAGCTCGACCGGGGGGGCCCAAATCTATCAGCCCCAGCATTTT.

This clonotype was observed at least ten times. V usage is TRBV12-3 or TRBV12-4 and J usage is TRBJ2-3; a possible D gene is TRBD1 (5 bases). The ends were cut back, 1 base at V and 2 bases at J, with 7 bases in the middle. The CDR3 runs 14 residues. The CDR3 coding sequence is TGTGCCAGCAGTTTAGACGGACACACAGATACGCAGTATTTT. Translating it yields CASSLDGHTDTQYF.

Remarks on this clonotype: A read error is possible here, since a much larger clone lies one base away. The chain joins TRBV5-1 to TRBJ2-7; 7 bases are shared with TRBD2. The CDR3 length is 14 residues. The germline gives CDR1 SGHRS, CDR2 YFSETQ. The V and J ends lost 0 bases and 7 bases, in that order; junction bases with no gene match: 7. The CDR3 protein is CASSLAVGLGEQYF. DNA of the CDR3: TGCGCCAGCAGCTTGGCCGTTGGACTAGGGGAGCAGTACTTC.

Turning to this clonotype: Because it lacks the conserved phenylalanine or tryptophan at the end, this CDR3 is likely a read error. V usage is TRBV7-2 and J usage is TRBJ2-7; perhaps TRBD1 as D (6 bases). V lost 4 bases and J lost 3, with 10 bases in between. The V gene's germline CDR1 is SGHTA and CDR2 FQGNSA. The CDR3 has 13 residues. CDR3 nucleotides: TGTGCCAGCAGCTCCGGACAGAACTACGAGCAGTACTCC. Amino acid sequence: CASSSGQNYEQYS.

This clonotype was observed many times. J is TRBJ2-7 and V is TRBV6-1; a weak D match, TRBD1 (6 bases). The V end was cut by 2 bases, the J end by 2 bases, with 13 bases between. Germline CDR1 is MNHNS and CDR2 is SASEGT. CDR3 length: 15 amino acids. CDR3 DNA sequence: TGTGCCAGCAGTGAACTCAGGGGTCCCACCTACGAGCAGTACTTC. Encoded protein: CASSELRGPTYEQYF.

This clonotype has at least ten counts. The rearrangement links TRBV2 to TRBJ2-5, with TRBD2 as a possible D gene (6 bases). Trimming cost V 3 bases and J 7 bases, with 12 bases left between them. CDR1 is SNHLY, CDR2 FYNNEI, per germline. This CDR3 is built from 13 residues. CDR3 bases: TGTGCCAGCAGTGATATCCAGGGAGGGACCCAGTACTTC. As protein: CASSDIQGGTQYF. The full variable domain, its missing parts supplied by reference TRBV2 and TRBJ2-5, is EPEVTQTPSHQVTQMGQEVILRCVPISNHLYFYWYRQILGQKVEFLVSFYNNEISEKSEIFDDQFSVERPDGSNFTLKIRSTKLEDSAMYFCASSDIQGGTQYFGPGTRLLVL.

The gene calls are TRBV19 and TRBJ1-5; D is unresolved. The CDR3 has 13 amino acids. V was trimmed by 3 bases and J by 4 bases, leaving 7 bases between them. The germline V gene has CDR1 LNHDA and CDR2 SQIVND (reference sequence). For the CDR3, the DNA is TGTGCCAGTAGTATCGGCAGAAATCAGCCCCAGCATTTT. Its translation is CASSIGRNQPQHF. Together with reference TRBV19 and TRBJ1-5, the CDR3 gives the full variable domain: DGGITQSPKYLFRKEGQNVTLSCEQNLNHDAMYWYRQDPGQGLRLIYYSQIVNDFQKGDIAEGYSVSREKKESFPLTVTSAQKNPTAFYLCASSIGRNQPQHFGDGTRLSIL.

This clonotype was counted at least ten times. The V call is TRBV3-1, the J call TRBJ2-1, with D perhaps TRBD2 (6 bases). Looked up from germline, CDR1 is LGHDT and CDR2 is YNNKEL (reference sequence). With 5 bases removed from V and 0 bases from J, the gap between germline ends came to 14 bases. This CDR3 has 16 residues. Written as DNA, the CDR3 is TGTGCCAGCAGCACTCCCAGGGACTTCTCCTACAATGAGCAGTTCTTC. Its protein product is CASSTPRDFSYNEQFF.

Many counts were recorded for this clonotype. The genes are TRBV11-2 and TRBJ2-7; D is possibly TRBD2 (5 bases). This CDR3 spans 12 amino acids. Germline V gene sequence: CDR1 SGHAT, CDR2 FQNNGV. Deletions cut 3 bases from V and 5 bases from J, with 8 bases between. The CDR3 sequence is CASSFWENEQYF. The CDR3 DNA is TGTGCCAGCAGCTTTTGGGAGAACGAGCAGTACTTC.

This clonotype has just a few counts. This chain connects TRBV9 to TRBJ2-5; D is unclear. With 3 bases removed from V and 1 base from J, the gap between germline ends came to 4 bases. CDR3 length: 12 residues. Germline-derived CDR1 and CDR2 are SGDLS and YYNGEE. CDR3 sequence reads: CASSAFQETQYF. For the CDR3, the DNA is TGTGCCAGCAGCGCTTTCCAAGAGACCCAGTACTTC.

This clonotype occurred many times. The CDR3, as DNA: TGTGCCAGCAGCTTAAAACTAGCGGGAGCCAATGAGCAGTTCTTC. As protein: CASSLKLAGANEQFF. The chain carries TRBV7-3 and TRBJ2-1; 11 bases match TRBD2. The germline V gene encodes CDR1 SGHTA and CDR2 FQGTGA. With V trimmed by 1 base and J by 6 bases, 2 bases remained unmatched. The CDR3 runs 15 residues.

This clonotype has at least ten counts. The chain recombines TRBV11-2 with TRBJ2-1; 10 positions match TRBD1. The V and J ends lost 9 bases and 6 bases, in that order; junction bases with no gene match: 11. This CDR3 is 15 amino acids long. CDR1 and CDR2 (germline): SGHAT, FQNNGV. The chain's CDR3 is CASAGTGVLGNEQFF. The CDR3 DNA reads as TGTGCCAGTGCCGGGACAGGGGTTCTAGGCAATGAGCAGTTCTTC.

The table lists this clonotype with many counts. The CDR3 loop is CASSLGGDRVLGLYGYTF. The CDR3 DNA follows: TGTGCCAGCAGCTTAGGGGGGGACAGGGTTTTAGGCCTTTATGGCTACACCTTC. The rearrangement links TRBV7-2 to TRBJ1-2; 9 bases align to TRBD1. This CDR3 has 18 residues. Germline assignment: CDR1 SGHTA and CDR2 FQGNSA. V shed 1 base and J 5 bases; nucleotides not matched to a gene: 14.

This clonotype has only a few counts. This chain joins TRBV4-1 and TRBJ1-6, with TRBD1 matching 7 bases. Looked up from germline, CDR1 is MGHRA and CDR2 is YSYEKL. The CDR3 is 17 residues long. The ends lost 0 bases at V and 11 bases at J; junction bases unmatched: 13. In nucleotides, the CDR3 is TGCGCCAGCAGCCAAGAGGGTATCGGGAGGGGGCGGACACCCCTCCACTTT. It encodes CASSQEGIGRGRTPLHF.

The chain joins TRBV9 to TRBJ2-1; no definite D call. Trimming left V 0 bases short and J 10 bases short, with 17 bases between. This CDR3 has 15 amino acids. Germline CDR1 SGDLS, CDR2 YYNGEE. The CDR3 loop reads CASSVGYSRQGEQFF. Written as DNA, the CDR3 is TGTGCCAGCAGCGTAGGTTATTCGAGGCAAGGAGAGCAGTTCTTC.

The chain has TRBV7-2 and TRBJ2-7; D is possibly TRBD1 (6 bases). V lost 3 bases and J lost 2, with 11 bases in between. From germline, CDR1 is SGHTA and CDR2 FQGNSA. The CDR3 is made up of 14 amino acids. The CDR3 region has the DNA TGTGCCAGCAGCTTCGGGACACGGGCCTACGAGCAGTACTTC. It codes for CASSFGTRAYEQYF.

This clonotype came up many times. The J gene is TRBJ2-5, the V gene TRBV10-3; no clear D. Trimming took off 4 bases at V and 5 bases at J, with 8 bases between the two ends. There are 12 residues in the CDR3. CDR1 and CDR2 from the germline V gene are ENHRY and SYGVKD. CDR3 in DNA: TGTGCCATCAGTGGTAGGGCGGAGACCCAGTACTTC. This encodes CAISGRAETQYF.

V is TRBV24-1 and J is TRBJ2-2; D unresolved. In germline, CDR1 is KGHDR, CDR2 SFDVKD. This CDR3 region has 12 residues. V lost 5 bases and J lost 4, with 4 bases in between. CDR3 coding DNA: TGTGCCACCAGTGCGGGCACCGGGGAGCTGTTTTTT. Translating gives CATSAGTGELFF.

The rearrangement links TRBV15 to TRBJ2-1; TRBD2 might be the D (5 bases). Germline V gene lookup returns CDR1 LNHNV and CDR2 YYDKDF (reference sequence). V lost 1 base to trimming and J lost 0 bases, with 7 bases between them. This CDR3 spans 15 amino acids. The CDR3 nucleotides read TGTGCCACCAGCAGAGGTGGGAGCTCCTACAATGAGCAGTTCTTC. Encoded protein: CATSRGGSSYNEQFF. The full variable domain, completed using reference TRBV15 and TRBJ2-1, is DAMVIQNPRYQVTQFGKPVTLSCSQTLNHNVMYWYQQKSSQAPKLLFHYYDKDFNNEADTPDNFQSRRPNTSFCFLDIRSPGLGDTAMYLCATSRGGSSYNEQFFGPGTRLTVL.

This clonotype has a count of ten or more. The V call is TRBV27, the J call TRBJ2-1; 8 bases align to TRBD2. CDR1 is MNHEY and CDR2 is SMNVEV in the germline V gene (reference sequence). This CDR3 has 16 residues. J lost 9 bases, V lost 2 bases, and 12 bases had no gene match. The CDR3 here is CASSLIGTSGSVEQFF. The CDR3 DNA reads TGTGCCAGCAGTTTAATCGGGACTAGTGGATCTGTTGAGCAGTTCTTC.